Below are 10 T cell receptor beta chains sequenced from a single sample in a study of blood T cell repertoires in COVID-19. Data came from immunoSEQ multiplex PCR; TCRdb stores just in-frame clones and leaves some out. The sample holds roughly 92,000 clones, around 87% seen once. Sequenced: peripheral blood. These receptors were taken from a human donor with acute or convalescent COVID-19. The donor label of this sample is uncertain.

This clone was recorded only once. The J gene is TRBJ1-2, the V gene TRBV12-3 or TRBV12-4; D possibly corresponds to TRBD1 (5 bases). This CDR3 region has 13 residues. The V end was cut by 6 bases, the J end by 3 bases, with 11 bases between. In nucleotides, the CDR3 is TGTGCCAGCAGCTCCGACAGCCACTATGGCTACACCTTC. The encoded protein is CASSSDSHYGYTF.

V is TRBV11-2 and J is TRBJ2-1, with D perhaps TRBD2 (5 bases). CDR1 and CDR2 (germline): SGHAT, FQNNGV. The CDR3 is 14 residues long. V lost 4 bases, J lost 9 bases, and 16 bases lay in between. The CDR3: CASSSDPGLGEQFF. The CDR3 DNA reads as TGTGCCAGCAGCTCAGACCCGGGGTTGGGTGAGCAGTTCTTC.

The table lists this clone with a count of one. The gene calls are TRBV4-1 and TRBJ2-7; 8 positions match TRBD1. Germline CDR1 reads MGHRA; CDR2 reads YSYEKL. Trimming at V came to 2 bases and at J to 5 bases, leaving 2 bases not matched to a gene. The CDR3 contains 13 residues. In nucleotides, the CDR3 is TGCGCCAGCAGCCAACGACAGGGGAACGAGCAGTACTTC. Translated, it gives CASSQRQGNEQYF.

The chain couples TRBV19 to TRBJ2-7; D gene uncertain. V was pared by 6 bases and J by 0 bases, with 18 bases between. The germline gives CDR1 LNHDA, CDR2 SQIVND (reference sequence). The CDR3 totals 16 residues. CDR3 nucleotide sequence: TGTGCCAGTAGCCTCAAGCTGGTATCAGGCTCCTACGAGCAGTACTTC. Amino acid sequence: CASSLKLVSGSYEQYF.

The V call is TRBV4-1, the J call TRBJ1-1; D is perhaps TRBD1 (5 bases). CDR1 MGHRA and CDR2 YSYEKL come from the germline V gene. There are 19 residues in the CDR3. V gave up 1 base and J gave up 5 bases, with 26 bases separating them. The CDR3: CASSQGGSGQRIVRTEAFF. The CDR3 coding sequence is TGCGCCAGCAGCCAAGGGGGCTCAGGACAAAGAATTGTAAGGACTGAAGCTTTCTTT.

The chain uses TRBV4-2 and TRBJ1-2, with 8 nucleotides matching TRBD1. The CDR3 is 17 residues long. Per germline, CDR1 LGHNA and CDR2 YNFKEQ. J lost 7 bases, V lost 2 bases, and 15 bases had no gene match. This chain's CDR3 is CASSQREPRTGRGGYTF. The DNA for the CDR3 is TGTGCCAGCAGCCAAAGAGAGCCCAGGACAGGGAGAGGTGGCTACACCTTC.

The chain uses TRBV5-1 and TRBJ2-5; 9 nucleotides align to TRBD1. This CDR3 comprises 15 residues. Germline CDR1 SGHRS, CDR2 YFSETQ. Losses at the gene ends were 4 bases for V and 3 bases for J; bases not matched to a gene: 7. CDR3 protein: CASSPRTGEEETQYF. CDR3 nucleotides: TGCGCCAGCAGCCCCAGGACAGGGGAGGAAGAGACCCAGTACTTC.

The CDR3: CATSRDPGQGAGGSGNTIYF. CDR3 nucleotides: TGTGCCACCAGCAGAGACCCGGGACAGGGGGCCGGTGGATCTGGAAACACCATATATTTT. The V gene is TRBV15, the J gene TRBJ1-3, with 12 positions matching TRBD1. The V segment lost 0 bases and the J segment 1 base; nucleotides outside the gene matches: 10. CDR3 length: 20 residues. Germline V lookup: CDR1 LNHNV, CDR2 YYDKDF (reference sequence).

DNA of the CDR3: TGTGCCAGCAGTTCCGGGGGGGCCCGATACAATGAGCAGTTCTTC. Translating it yields CASSSGGARYNEQFF. The rearrangement uses TRBV6-2 or TRBV6-3 and TRBJ2-1; 8 nucleotides agree with TRBD2. The CDR3 consists of 15 residues. After removal of 4 bases from V and 4 bases from J, the junction contained 6 bases not matched to a gene. Germline values: CDR1 MNHEY, CDR2 SVGEGT.

This rearrangement joins TRBV6-1 to TRBJ2-3; 12 bases fit TRBD1. This CDR3 is built from 17 residues. CDR1 and CDR2 from the germline V gene are MNHNS and SASEGT. Trimming at V came to 3 bases and at J to 6 bases, leaving 10 bases not matched to a gene. As DNA, the CDR3 is TGTGCCAGCAGTGATTGGGCCCGGGACAGGGGGCGTGATACGCAGTATTTT. Its protein is CASSDWARDRGRDTQYF.